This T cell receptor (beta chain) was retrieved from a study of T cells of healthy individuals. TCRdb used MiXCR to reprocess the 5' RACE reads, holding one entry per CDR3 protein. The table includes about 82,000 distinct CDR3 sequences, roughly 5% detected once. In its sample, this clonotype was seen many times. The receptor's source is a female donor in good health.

This chain's CDR3 is CASSGMAGGPYEQYF. CDR3 DNA sequence: TGTGCCAGCAGCGGAATGGCGGGAGGGCCGTACGAGCAGTACTTC. The rearrangement links TRBV5-4 to TRBJ2-7; TRBD2 matches at 9 bases. V was clipped by 4 bases and J by 4 bases; unmatched bases: 9. Per the germline V gene, CDR1 is SGHNT and CDR2 is YYREEE (reference sequence). The CDR3 runs 15 residues. The full variable domain, rest sourced from reference TRBV5-4 and TRBJ2-7, is ETGVTQSPTHLIKTRGQQVTLRCSSQSGHNTVSWYQQALGQGPQFIFQYYREEENGRGNFPPRFSGLQFPNYSSELNVNALELDDSALYLCASSGMAGGPYEQYFGPGTRLTVT.